This T cell receptor (beta chain) derives from a study of T-cell reconstitution after alpha-beta-depleted transplantation in children. Only a few counts were recorded for this clonotype. Researchers prepared the TCRbeta library using unique molecular identifiers, the study reports. Using its own MiXCR run on the PCR reads, TCRdb lists one record per CDR3 protein. The sample consists of about 500,000 distinct CDR3 sequences, approximately 30% of them appearing once. The germline gives CDR1 KGHSH, CDR2 LQKENI. The CDR3 extends over 13 amino acids. V was shortened by 0 bases and J by 7 bases, with 6 bases between the two germline ends.

The chain recombines TRBV18 with TRBJ2-2, with no clear D. Sample: PBMCs from the stem cell graft donor, taken from the stem cell graft. This clonotype was obtained from a human donor who donated a stem cell graft to a child with aplastic anemia. Written as DNA, the CDR3 is TGTGCCAGCTCACCACCTAACCGCGGGGAGCTGTTTTTT. It codes for CASSPPNRGELFF. The full variable domain, completed using reference TRBV18 and TRBJ2-2, is NAGVMQNPRHLVRRRGQEARLRCSPMKGHSHVYWYRQLPEEGLKFMVYLQKENIIDESGMPKERFSAEFPKEGPSILRIQQVVRGDSAAYFCASSPPNRGELFFGEGSRLTVL.